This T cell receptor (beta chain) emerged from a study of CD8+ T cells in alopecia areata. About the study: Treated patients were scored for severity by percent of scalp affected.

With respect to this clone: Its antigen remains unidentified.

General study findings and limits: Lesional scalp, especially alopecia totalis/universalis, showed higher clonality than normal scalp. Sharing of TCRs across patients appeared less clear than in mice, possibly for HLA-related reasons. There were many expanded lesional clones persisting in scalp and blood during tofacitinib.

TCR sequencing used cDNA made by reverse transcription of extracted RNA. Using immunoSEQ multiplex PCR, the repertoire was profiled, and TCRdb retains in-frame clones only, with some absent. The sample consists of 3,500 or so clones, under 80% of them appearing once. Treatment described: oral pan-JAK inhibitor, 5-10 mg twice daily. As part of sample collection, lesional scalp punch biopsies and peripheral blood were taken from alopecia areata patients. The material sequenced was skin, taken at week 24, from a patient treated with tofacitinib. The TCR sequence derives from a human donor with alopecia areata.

This CDR3 reads CASSLYLAYEQYF. The DNA for the CDR3 is TGTGCCAGCAGCTTGTACCTCGCCTACGAGCAGTACTTC. This sequence joins TRBV7-8 and TRBJ2-7; no firm D call. Between the trimmed V and J ends, which lost 3 bases and 2 bases, there was a span of 8 bases. This CDR3 has 13 amino acids. Per germline, CDR1 SGHVS and CDR2 FQNEAQ.